These 8 T cell receptor beta chains were sequenced from one sample in a study of metastatic and nonmetastatic thyroid tumors. TCRdb ran MiXCR on the PCR reads. The table records roughly 14,000 clones, approximately 30% of them present only once. Until they underwent thyroid surgery, no patient had received any treatment. The sequenced sample was tumor tissue. The receptors shown here come from a male donor with papillary thyroid cancer or a benign thyroid nodule (not recorded which). Some clones in this sample may be carry-over from other donors' samples.

By share of the sample, this clone is medium-sized. The rearrangement joins TRBV6-1 to TRBJ1-1; D is unclear. Looked up from germline, CDR1 is MNHNS and CDR2 is SASEGT. This CDR3 spans 15 amino acids. V was clipped by 5 bases and J by 0 bases, with 13 bases between them. The CDR3: CASSSPTSMNTEAFF. The CDR3 DNA reads as TGTGCCAGCAGTTCCCCGACATCCATGAACACTGAAGCTTTCTTT.

This clone is labeled as medium-sized. The genes are TRBV12-3 or TRBV12-4 and TRBJ2-5; 11 nucleotides align to TRBD1. The CDR3 extends over 15 amino acids. Unmatched junction bases numbered 9, after V lost 7 bases and J lost 5 bases. The CDR3 DNA sequence: TGTGCCAGCAAATCCGGGGACAGGGGGTGGGAGACCCAGTACTTC. Translation: CASKSGDRGWETQYF.

This clone was detected only a few times. The chain recombines TRBV6-1 with TRBJ1-5, with D perhaps TRBD1 (5 bases). The CDR3 has 16 residues. From germline, CDR1 is MNHNS and CDR2 SASEGT. V lost 0 bases and J 4 bases, leaving 13 bases between the germline ends. The CDR3 region has the DNA TGTGCCAGCAGTGAAGCGAGGGCAGGGAGGAATCAGCCCCAGCATTTT. Its translation is CASSEARAGRNQPQHF.

In this sample, this clone is medium-sized. The chain combines TRBV25-1 with TRBJ1-1, with TRBD1 as a possible D gene (6 bases). CDR1 MGHDK and CDR2 SYGVNS come from the germline V gene. V shed 8 bases and J shed 1 base, with 17 bases lying between them. The CDR3 loop spans 15 amino acids. CDR3 sequence reads: CASGRAGVENTEAFF. The DNA for the CDR3 is TGTGCCAGCGGACGGGCAGGGGTAGAGAACACTGAAGCTTTCTTT.

By sample fraction, this clone is medium-sized (0.01 to 0.1%). The chain carries TRBV11-2 and TRBJ2-7; D gene uncertain. This CDR3 has 13 residues. The germline V gene encodes CDR1 SGHAT and CDR2 FQNNGV. Trimming cost V 5 bases and J 5 bases, with 13 bases left between them. The CDR3 region has the DNA TGTGCCAGCAGCCTCAGCGATGGACACGAGCAGTACTTC. Amino acid sequence: CASSLSDGHEQYF.

This clone was seen only once. The V and J genes are TRBV2 and TRBJ1-5, with a possible D match to TRBD1 (6 bases). V gave up 4 bases and J gave up 4 bases, with 17 bases separating them. The CDR3 is 16 residues long. The germline gives CDR1 SNHLY, CDR2 FYNNEI. The CDR3 protein is CASSVSDGTPNQPQHF. The CDR3 nucleotides read TGTGCCAGCAGTGTGAGTGATGGGACACCTAATCAGCCCCAGCATTTT.

In its sample, this clone was seen many times. The rearrangement joins TRBV10-3 to TRBJ2-5; D perhaps matches TRBD2 (7 bases). Germline values: CDR1 ENHRY, CDR2 SYGVKD. Deletions cut 10 bases from V and 5 bases from J, with 17 bases between. There are 13 residues in the CDR3. As DNA, the CDR3 is TGTGCCACCGCGGAGGGGAGGGGGGAGACCCAGTACTTC. It is translated as CATAEGRGETQYF.

This clone appeared many times. The chain couples TRBV6-1 to TRBJ2-3; maybe TRBD2 (6 bases). The CDR3 contains 12 residues. Trimming removed 6 bases from V and 10 bases from J, with 14 bases in between. Germline CDR1 MNHNS, CDR2 SASEGT. CDR3 amino acids: CASSLLAGAQYF. CDR3 in DNA: TGTGCCAGCAGCCTACTAGCCGGTGCGCAGTATTTT.